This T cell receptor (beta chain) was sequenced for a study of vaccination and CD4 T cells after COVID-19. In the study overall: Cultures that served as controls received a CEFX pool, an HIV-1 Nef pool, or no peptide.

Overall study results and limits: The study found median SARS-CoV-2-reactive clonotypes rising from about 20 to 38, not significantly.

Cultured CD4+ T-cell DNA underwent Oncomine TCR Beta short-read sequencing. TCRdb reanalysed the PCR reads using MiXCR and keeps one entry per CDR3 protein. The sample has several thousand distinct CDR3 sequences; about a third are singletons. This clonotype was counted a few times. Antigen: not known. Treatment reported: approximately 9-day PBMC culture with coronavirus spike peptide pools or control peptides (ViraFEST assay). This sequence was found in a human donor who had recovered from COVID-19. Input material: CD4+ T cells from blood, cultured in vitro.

CDR3: CASSLDSATEAFF. The CDR3 DNA follows: TGTGCCAGCAGCTTGGACTCAGCAACTGAAGCTTTCTTT. The rearrangement joins TRBV5-4 to TRBJ1-1; D call uncertain. The CDR3 runs to 13 residues. CDR1 is SGHNT, CDR2 YYREEE, per germline (reference sequence). The V end was cut by 0 bases, the J end by 5 bases, with 8 bases between. Full variable domain (rest looked up from reference TRBV5-4 and TRBJ1-1): ETGVTQSPTHLIKTRGQQVTLRCSSQSGHNTVSWYQQALGQGPQFIFQYYREEENGRGNFPPRFSGLQFPNYSSELNVNALELDDSALYLCASSLDSATEAFFGQGTRLTVV.